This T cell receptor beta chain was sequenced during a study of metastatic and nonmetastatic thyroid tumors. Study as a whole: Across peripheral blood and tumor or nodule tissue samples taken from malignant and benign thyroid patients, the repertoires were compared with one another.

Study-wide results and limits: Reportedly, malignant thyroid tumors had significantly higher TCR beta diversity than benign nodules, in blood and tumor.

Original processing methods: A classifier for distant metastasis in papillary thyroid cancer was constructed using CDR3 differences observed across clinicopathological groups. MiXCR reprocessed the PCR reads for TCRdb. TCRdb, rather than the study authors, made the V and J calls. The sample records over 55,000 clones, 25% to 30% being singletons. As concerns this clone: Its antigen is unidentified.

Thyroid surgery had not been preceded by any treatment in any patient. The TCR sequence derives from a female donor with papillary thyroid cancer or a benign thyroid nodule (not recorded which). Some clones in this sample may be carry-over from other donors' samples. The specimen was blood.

The CDR3 region is CASSSPGTSGNEQFF. The CDR3 DNA follows: TGCGCCAGCAGCTCACCCGGGACTAGCGGCAATGAGCAGTTCTTC. The chain is built from TRBV5-1 and TRBJ2-1, with TRBD2 matching 11 bases. This CDR3 is built from 15 residues. Germline CDR1 reads SGHRS; CDR2 reads YFSETQ. V lost 3 bases and J lost 6; bases outside the gene matches: 5.